The 28 T cell receptor beta chains in this list originate from one sample, sequenced in a study of low-dose radiotherapy and immunotherapy resistance in tumors (dated by TCRdb to the early 2020s). The sample was run on an Illumina HiSeq 2500. Superscript III and a set of TRAV- and TRBV-specific primers were used to synthesize first-strand cDNA, so that both TCRalpha and TCRbeta chains were covered. TCRs were amplified with Phusion for 15 to 20 PCR cycles, with a constant-region primer paired with the adapter attached to the V primers. TCRdb took the public reads, trimmed them with fastp at Q25, ran MiXCR for clone calling and kept in-frame beta chains. Each entry is one CDR3 protein sequence, shown with its most common DNA and genes. This sample holds some 60,000 distinct CDR3 sequences; around 27% were observed only once. The ten largest clonotypes hold 6.6% of the sample. The time point label, as the study defines it: before trial treatment.

Material: PBMCs, obtained before treatment. The source is a male donor with rectosigmoid adenocarcinoma.

This clonotype has only a few counts. Because the CDR3's place on the DNA is in doubt, the DNA is left out and the CDR3 is given as listed by TCRdb. V gene TRBV19 combines with J gene TRBJ2-2; the DNA was not compared with TRBD1, the D call given in the table. The CDR3 has 18 residues if both end residues are counted. Per germline, CDR1 LNHDA and CDR2 SQIVND (reference sequence). CDR3: CASSIGPGQGRPGELFFF.

Notes on this clonotype: A single base is all that separates this from a far larger clone, so a read error is likely. The chain recombines TRBV7-2 with TRBJ2-7, with TRBD1 identical over 7 bases. Looked up from germline, CDR1 is SGHTA and CDR2 is FQGNSA. The CDR3 extends over 15 amino acids. V gave up 6 bases and J gave up 7 bases; unmatched junction bases: 15. The CDR3 nucleotides are TGTGCCAGCAGTAAGACAGGGATAGCCTACAATGAGCAGTACTTC. Translating it yields CASSKTGIAYNEQYF.

In its sample, this clonotype ranks as medium-sized. V is TRBV5-6 and J is TRBJ2-3; D is perhaps TRBD1 (5 bases). This CDR3 has 13 residues. CDR1 is SGHDT, CDR2 YYEEEE, per germline. Trimming pared 2 bases from V and 1 base from J, leaving 5 bases between. The CDR3 here is CASSLQGTDTQYF. For the CDR3, the DNA is TGTGCCAGCAGCTTACAGGGCACAGATACGCAGTATTTT. Full variable domain (rest looked up from reference TRBV5-6 and TRBJ2-3): DAGVTQSPTHLIKTRGQQVTLRCSPKSGHDTVSWYQQALGQGPQFIFQYYEEEERQRGNFPDRFSGHQFPNYSSELNVNALLLGDSALYLCASSLQGTDTQYFGPGTRLTVL.

A word on this clonotype: A far larger clone is only one base removed, so a read error is likely. This chain links TRBV29-1 with TRBJ2-1, with a tentative D call TRBD1 (5 bases). Germline CDR1 and CDR2: SQVTM and ANQGSEA. V was shortened by 6 bases and J by 13 bases, with 22 bases between the two germline ends. This CDR3 comprises 13 residues. The DNA for the CDR3 is TGCAGCGTGGACCAACAGGCCCAAGAGACCCAGTTCTTC. It translates to CSVDQQAQETQFF.

This clonotype has a single count. Given a far larger clone just one base away, this is likely a sequencing read error. The CDR3 loop is CASSGIDEQYF. The DNA for the CDR3 is TGTGCCAGCAGTGGAATAGACGAGCAGTACTTC. The J gene is TRBJ2-7, the V gene TRBV28; D unclear. The V gene's germline CDR1 is MDHEN and CDR2 SYDVKM. The length of the CDR3 is 11 residues. V shed 5 bases and J shed 5 bases, with 7 bases lying between them.

This clonotype was recorded at least ten times. The chain has TRBV19 and TRBJ2-7; D is ambiguous. Germline values: CDR1 LNHDA, CDR2 SQIVND (reference sequence). CDR3 length: 15 amino acids. Trimming took 5 bases from V and 0 from J, leaving 14 bases between them. As DNA, the CDR3 is TGTGCCAGTAGTTCCAACATCCGAACCTCCTACGAGCAGTACTTC. Its protein product is CASSSNIRTSYEQYF.

In its sample, this clonotype was seen many times. The rearrangement links TRBV19 to TRBJ2-7; possible D gene TRBD2, 6 bases. V lost 3 bases and J 5 bases, leaving 17 bases between the germline ends. Germline CDR1 and CDR2: LNHDA and SQIVND (reference sequence). The CDR3 runs 15 residues. This CDR3 is CASSIRDGGKNEQYF. The CDR3 DNA sequence: TGTGCCAGTAGTATCAGGGACGGCGGGAAGAACGAGCAGTACTTC.

This CDR3 is CASSTNPFAASTDTQYF. DNA of the CDR3: TGTGCCAGCAGCACCAACCCCTTTGCGGCTAGCACAGATACGCAGTATTTT. V and J are TRBV5-6 and TRBJ2-3; D is ambiguous. The CDR3 is 17 residues long. Germline V gene sequence: CDR1 SGHDT, CDR2 YYEEEE. Trimming left V 4 bases short and J 0 bases short, with 18 bases between.

The genes are TRBV28 and TRBJ1-2, with no clear D. V lost 3 bases to trimming and J lost 4 bases, with 6 bases between them. The CDR3 has 12 residues. Germline loops: CDR1 MDHEN, CDR2 SYDVKM. This CDR3 is CASSLSLYGYTF. The CDR3 region has the DNA TGTGCCAGCAGTTTGTCCCTCTATGGCTACACCTTC.

Points on this clonotype: A far larger clone is only one base removed, so a read error is likely. The chain recombines TRBV6-1 with TRBJ2-3; 8 bases agree with TRBD1. The germline gives CDR1 MNHNS, CDR2 SASEGT. This CDR3 has 15 residues. CDR3 in amino acids: CACRNRQGSTDTQYF. The CDR3 coding sequence is TGTGCCTGCAGAAACCGACAGGGGAGCACAGATACGCAGTATTTT.

In its sample, this clonotype was seen many times. The chain links TRBV27 to TRBJ1-5; TRBD1 aligns across 8 bases. The CDR3 runs to 15 residues. The V and J ends lost 0 bases and 2 bases, in that order; junction bases with no gene match: 0. Per the germline V gene, CDR1 is MNHEY and CDR2 is SMNVEV (reference sequence). The CDR3 DNA is TGTGCCAGCAGTTTATCGACAGGGGGCAATCAGCCCCAGCATTTT. Its translation: CASSLSTGGNQPQHF.

The CDR3, as DNA: TGTGCCAGCAGCCCCCGGGGGGGCCGGGAGACCCAGTACTTC. Its protein is CASSPRGGRETQYF. The genes are TRBV4-2 and TRBJ2-5, with 8 positions matching TRBD2. V was pared by 4 bases and J by 5 bases, with 6 bases of the junction left unmatched. Germline CDR1 is LGHNA and CDR2 is YNFKEQ. This CDR3 has 14 residues.

With respect to this clonotype: A read error likely explains this, since a far larger clone differs by one base. J is TRBJ2-1 and V is TRBV5-5; 9 bases are a match to TRBD1. The CDR3 contains 14 residues. The germline V gene encodes CDR1 SGHKS and CDR2 YYEKEE (reference sequence). V shed 4 bases, J shed 10 bases, and the junction held 9 bases outside the gene matches. CDR3 in amino acids: CASSKGTGLEEQFF. The DNA for the CDR3 is TGTGCCAGCAGCAAAGGGACAGGGCTTGAAGAGCAGTTCTTC.

This chain connects TRBV29-1 to TRBJ2-7; either TRBD1 or TRBD2 may fit D (5 bases each). V was clipped by 3 bases and J by 6 bases, with 9 bases between them. Germline assignment: CDR1 SQVTM and CDR2 ANQGSEA. The length of the CDR3 is 11 residues. This CDR3 reads CSVDTGAEQYF. CDR3 sequence (DNA): TGCAGCGTTGATACCGGGGCCGAGCAGTACTTC.

At least ten counts were recorded for this clonotype. This rearrangement joins TRBV4-1 to TRBJ2-5, with 9 bases that match TRBD1. The CDR3 loop spans 15 amino acids. Germline V gene lookup returns CDR1 MGHRA and CDR2 YSYEKL. J was trimmed by 5 bases and V by 2 bases; bases with no gene match: 6. In nucleotides, the CDR3 is TGCGCCAGCAGCCAATGGGATGGACAGGGGGAGACCCAGTACTTC. Its protein is CASSQWDGQGETQYF.

In the case of this clonotype: Since a much larger clone is just one base distant, this may be a read error. This chain connects TRBV20-1 to TRBJ2-7; TRBD1 or TRBD2 may be the D gene (7 bases each). The CDR3 has 14 amino acids. With 1 base removed from V and 7 bases from J, the gap between germline ends came to 17 bases. CDR1 is DFQATT and CDR2 is SNEGSKA in the germline V gene (reference sequence). The CDR3 reads CSARGQGGYNEQYF. The CDR3 DNA sequence: TGCAGTGCTAGAGGGCAGGGGGGGTACAATGAGCAGTACTTC.

This clonotype was detected ten times or more. CDR3 in amino acids: CASSHRDLGMGETQYF. CDR3 sequence (DNA): TGCGCCAGCAGCCACCGGGACTTAGGGATGGGAGAGACCCAGTACTTC. V is TRBV5-1 and J is TRBJ2-5, with D possibly being TRBD2 (6 bases). Per germline, CDR1 SGHRS and CDR2 YFSETQ. V lost 4 bases and J lost 4, with 20 bases in between. CDR3 length: 16 amino acids.

This clonotype was recorded many times. This rearrangement joins TRBV7-2 to TRBJ1-6, with 9 bases fitting TRBD1. Trimming at V came to 0 bases and at J to 8 bases, leaving 8 bases not matched to a gene. This CDR3 contains 17 residues. Germline CDR1 is SGHTA and CDR2 is FQGNSA. In DNA form, the CDR3 reads TGTGCCAGCAGCTTAGCGTACAGGACAGGGGCCGATTCACCCCTCCACTTT. Translated: CASSLAYRTGADSPLHF.

The chain has TRBV7-8 and TRBJ2-5; D unclear. CDR3 length: 13 amino acids. Germline CDR1 is SGHVS and CDR2 is FQNEAQ. V lost 4 bases and J lost 4, with 10 bases in between. The CDR3 protein is CASSSSLGETQYF. DNA of the CDR3: TGTGCCAGCAGCTCCAGTCTCGGAGAGACCCAGTACTTC.

This clonotype was detected many times. The rearrangement links TRBV6-1 to TRBJ2-6; 7 nucleotides agree with TRBD2. V shed 7 bases, J shed 0 bases, and the junction held 3 bases outside the gene matches. The CDR3 runs to 15 residues. The germline gives CDR1 MNHNS, CDR2 SASEGT. CDR3 sequence: CASTGGSSGANVLTF. The CDR3 nucleotides are TGTGCCAGCACCGGGGGGAGCTCTGGGGCCAACGTCCTGACTTTC.

This clonotype has at least ten counts. The chain couples TRBV10-3 to TRBJ1-1; D not resolved. The CDR3 is 13 residues long. V gave up 8 bases and J gave up 1 base, with 11 bases separating them. Looked up from germline, CDR1 is ENHRY and CDR2 is SYGVKD. The CDR3 is CAIGGVGNTEAFF. The CDR3 bases are TGTGCCATCGGCGGAGTCGGGAACACTGAAGCTTTCTTT.

This clonotype was seen at least ten times. The V and J genes are TRBV7-2 and TRBJ1-2; 12 nucleotides match TRBD1. This CDR3 spans 14 amino acids. Germline loops: CDR1 SGHTA, CDR2 FQGNSA. V trimming: 5 bases; J trimming: 7 bases; junction bases outside the gene matches: 5. The CDR3 DNA sequence: TGTGCCAGCAGCCGCCCGGGACAGGGGGCTGGCTACACCTTC. Its translation: CASSRPGQGAGYTF.

This clonotype was seen at least ten times. The chain employs TRBV4-1 and TRBJ2-7, with 10 positions matching TRBD2. The junction had 10 bases not matched to a gene; V was cut back by 0 bases and J by 5 bases. CDR3 length: 17 amino acids. The germline CDR1 and CDR2 sequences are MGHRA and YSYEKL. CDR3 DNA sequence: TGCGCCAGCAGCCAAGAACGGCTAGCGGGAGTGCCCCACGAGCAGTACTTC. Translation gives CASSQERLAGVPHEQYF.

This clonotype was detected ten times or more. V and J are TRBV24-1 and TRBJ2-7, with D unresolved. Between the trimmed V and J ends, which lost 4 bases and 3 bases, there was a span of 18 bases. The CDR3 length is 16 residues. Germline CDR1 KGHDR, CDR2 SFDVKD. CDR3 bases: TGTGCCACCAGTGACCCCTCAGGCCCCGAGATCTACGAGCAGTACTTC. Translation gives CATSDPSGPEIYEQYF.

A word on this clonotype: At one boundary the junction diverges from the germline segment, which might be a read error. J is TRBJ2-1 and V is TRBV14; D possibly corresponds to TRBD1 (6 bases). From germline, CDR1 is SGHDN and CDR2 FVKESK. The CDR3 contains 14 residues. CDR3 sequence: CASSRDTTTIGQFF. CDR3 nucleotides: TGTGCCAGTAGCCGGGACACAACTACAATAGGGCAGTTCTTC.

This chain uses TRBV30 with TRBJ2-2; D gene uncertain. Germline CDR1 GTSNPN, CDR2 SVGIG (reference sequence). The CDR3 contains 12 residues. V was cut by 2 bases and J by 7 bases, with 8 bases left in between. Here the CDR3 DNA reads TGTGCCTGGAGTTTCCCAAGCGGGGAGCTGTTTTTT. Translation: CAWSFPSGELFF.

In this sample, this clonotype turned up once. It differs at one base from a far larger clone, so likely a read error. Lacking the conserved final phenylalanine or tryptophan, this CDR3 likely reflects a read error. CDR3 nucleotides: TGTGCCAGCAGTCCACTAGCGGGGCGCACAGATACGCAGTATTTA. Its translation is CASSPLAGRTDTQYL. The V call is TRBV6-5, the J call TRBJ2-3; 10 bases match TRBD2. J was trimmed by 1 base and V by 5 bases; bases with no gene match: 3. CDR3 length: 15 residues. CDR1 is MNHEY and CDR2 is SVGAGI in the germline V gene.

This clonotype was counted ten times or more. This chain uses TRBV5-1 with TRBJ2-1, with a possible D match to TRBD2 (5 bases). Germline V gene data show CDR1 as SGHRS and CDR2 as YFSETQ. The CDR3 has 12 residues. V lost 4 bases and J 10 bases, leaving 12 bases between the germline ends. CDR3 protein: CASSPSEREQFF. The CDR3 DNA reads as TGCGCCAGCAGCCCCTCTGAGCGGGAGCAGTTCTTC.